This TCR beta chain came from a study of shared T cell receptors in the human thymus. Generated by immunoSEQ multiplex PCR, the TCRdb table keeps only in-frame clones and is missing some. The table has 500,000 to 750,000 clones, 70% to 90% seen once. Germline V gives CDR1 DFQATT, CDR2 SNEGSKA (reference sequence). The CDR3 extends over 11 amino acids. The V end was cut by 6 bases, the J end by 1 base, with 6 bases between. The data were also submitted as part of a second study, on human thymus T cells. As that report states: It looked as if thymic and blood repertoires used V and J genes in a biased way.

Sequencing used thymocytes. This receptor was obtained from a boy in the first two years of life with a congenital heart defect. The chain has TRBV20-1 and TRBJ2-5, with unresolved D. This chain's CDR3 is CSACSQETQYF. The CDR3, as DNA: TGCAGTGCCTGTAGCCAAGAGACCCAGTACTTC.